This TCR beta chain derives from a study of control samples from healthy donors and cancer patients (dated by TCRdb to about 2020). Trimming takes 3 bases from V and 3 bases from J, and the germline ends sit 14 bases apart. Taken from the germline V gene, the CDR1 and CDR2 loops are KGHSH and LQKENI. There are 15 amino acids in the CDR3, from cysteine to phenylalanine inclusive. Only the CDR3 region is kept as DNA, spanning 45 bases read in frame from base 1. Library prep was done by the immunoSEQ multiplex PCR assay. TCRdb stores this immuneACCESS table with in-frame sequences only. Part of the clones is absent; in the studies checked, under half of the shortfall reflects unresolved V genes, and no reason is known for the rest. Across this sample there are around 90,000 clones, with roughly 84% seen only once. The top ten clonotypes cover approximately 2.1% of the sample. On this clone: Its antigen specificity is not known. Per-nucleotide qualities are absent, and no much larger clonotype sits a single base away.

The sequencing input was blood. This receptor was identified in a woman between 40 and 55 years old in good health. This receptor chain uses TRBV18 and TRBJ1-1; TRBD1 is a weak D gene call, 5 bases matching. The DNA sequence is TGTGCCAGCTCACCGGGTTTTGGACACTACACTGAAGCTTTCTTT. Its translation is CASSPGFGHYTEAFF.